This T cell receptor (beta chain) stems from a study of OX40 agonist ivuxolimab in advanced cancers. With regard to this clone: The antigen is not known.

The germline V gene has CDR1 LNHNV and CDR2 YYDKDF (reference sequence). Between the trimmed V and J ends, which lost 1 base and 3 bases, there was a span of 13 bases. The CDR3 is 15 residues long. Whole-study results and caveats: Individuals who were partial responders at 0.1-3.0 mg/kg had clonal expansion that ranked among the lowest.

Produced via immunoSEQ multiplex PCR; TCRdb's table is partial and in-frame only. The sample has about 120,000 clones, over 85% seen once. This TCR was sampled from an adult with an advanced solid tumor such as melanoma, head and neck, liver or kidney cancer. V and J are TRBV15 and TRBJ2-7, with D possibly matching TRBD2 (6 bases). The specimen was CD4+ or CD8+ T cells sorted from blood, collected in a trial of the OX40 agonist ivuxolimab. CDR3 amino acids: CATSRGDSVGYEQYF. CDR3 DNA: TGTGCCACCAGCAGAGGGGACTCTGTGGGCTACGAGCAGTACTTC.